This T cell receptor beta chain was sequenced during a study of T-cell reconstitution after alpha-beta-depleted transplantation in children. The TCRbeta library incorporated unique molecular identifiers. TCRdb re-called the PCR reads through MiXCR, storing one row per CDR3 protein. The sample lists some 840,000 distinct CDR3 sequences, 16% occurring once. The CDR3 loop spans 13 amino acids. Germline V lookup: CDR1 SGDLS, CDR2 YYNGEE. The V gene lost 0 bases and the J gene lost 4 bases, with 8 bases spanning the gap. The chain uses TRBV9 and TRBJ2-7; tentative D call: TRBD1 (5 bases). This TCR derives from a male patient younger than 18 who had a stem cell transplant for acute lymphoblastic leukemia, so the T cells may come from the graft donor. Sequenced here: PBMCs, mostly from graft donor cells, sampled 360 days after TCRalphabeta/CD19-depleted stem cell transplant. CDR3 region: CASSVDPGYEQYF. CDR3 bases: TGTGCCAGCAGCGTAGACCCAGGGTACGAGCAGTACTTC.